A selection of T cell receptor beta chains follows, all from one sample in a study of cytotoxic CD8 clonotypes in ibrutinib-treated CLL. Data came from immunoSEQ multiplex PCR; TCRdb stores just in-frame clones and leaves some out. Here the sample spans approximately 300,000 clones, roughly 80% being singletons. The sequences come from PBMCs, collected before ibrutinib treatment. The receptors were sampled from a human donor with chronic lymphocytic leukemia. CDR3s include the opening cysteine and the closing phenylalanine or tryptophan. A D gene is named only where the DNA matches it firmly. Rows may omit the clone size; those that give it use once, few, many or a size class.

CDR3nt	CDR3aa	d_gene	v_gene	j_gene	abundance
TGTGCCAGCAGCTTGAGCAATGAGCAGTTCTTC	CASSLSNEQFF	-	TRBV7-9	TRBJ2-1	-
TGTGCCAGTAGTATTTTGAGGACAGGGACCTACAATGAGCAGTTCTTC	CASSILRTGTYNEQFF	TRBD1	TRBV19	TRBJ2-1	-
TGTGCCAGCAGCTTAACTGACCGGAGTGAGCAGTTCTTC	CASSLTDRSEQFF	-	TRBV7-3	TRBJ2-1	-
TGTGCCAGCAGCCTAAATTCGTGGAGGGGAATATCCAATGAGCAGTTCTTC	CASSLNSWRGISNEQFF	-	TRBV13	TRBJ2-1	-
TGTGCCAGCAGCGTAGCCCGGGCAGGAGAAGAGACCCAGTACTTC	CASSVARAGEETQYF	-	TRBV9	TRBJ2-5	-
TGTGCCAGCGCTAGCATCCAGGGGGGCTCTGGAAACACCATATATTTT	CASASIQGGSGNTIYF	TRBD1	TRBV7-9	TRBJ1-3	-
TGTGCCAGCATAGGGTCGACAAAAGGGGACACTGAAGCTTTCTTT	CASIGSTKGDTEAFF	-	TRBV6-4	TRBJ1-1	-
TGTGCCACCAGCAGAGAAGTAGGACCAAACACCGGGGAGCTGTTTTTT	CATSREVGPNTGELFF	-	TRBV15	TRBJ2-2	-
TGTGCCAGCAGCTTAGCGGGAGAAGATGGTGAGCAGTTCTTC	CASSLAGEDGEQFF	-	TRBV7-6	TRBJ2-1	once
TGTGCCAGCAGCGTAGCTAGCGGGCTCAATGAGCAGTTCTTC	CASSVASGLNEQFF	TRBD2	TRBV9	TRBJ2-1	once
TGTGCCAGCAGCTTTTCTCAGGGCGGCTATGGCTACACCTTC	CASSFSQGGYGYTF	-	TRBV7-2	TRBJ1-2	-
TGTGCCAGCAGCACCCCAGGGTACCAAGAGACCCAGTACTTC	CASSTPGYQETQYF	-	TRBV11-2	TRBJ2-5	-
TGTGCCAGCAGCTTACCAGGGGGCAACACAGATACGCAGTATTTT	CASSLPGGNTDTQYF	TRBD1	TRBV7-9	TRBJ2-3	once
TGTGCCAGCAGTTATCACGACATTGAAGACGAGCAGTACTTC	CASSYHDIEDEQYF	-	TRBV6-5	TRBJ2-7	-
TGTGCCAGCTCACCCTCCGCAGGGGGGTCCTACGAGCAGTACTTC	CASSPSAGGSYEQYF	-	TRBV18	TRBJ2-7	once
TGTGCCTGGAGTGTAGCCCCGGTAGTCTATTTT	CAWSVAPVVYF	-	TRBV30	TRBJ2-3	-
TGTGCCAGCAGTGAATCCCGGAACACTGAAGCTTTCTTT	CASSESRNTEAFF	-	TRBV2	TRBJ1-1	-
TGTGCCACCAGTAACCGGGTCTCTGGGGCCAACGTCCTGACTTTC	CATSNRVSGANVLTF	-	TRBV15	TRBJ2-6	once
TGTGCCAGCAGCTCATTGGGGGCGGACGAGGACGAAAAACTGTTTTTT	CASSSLGADEDEKLFF	-	TRBV28	TRBJ1-4	-
TGTGCCTGGAGCGGGGATGTGAACACTGAAGCTTTCTTT	CAWSGDVNTEAFF	-	TRBV30	TRBJ1-1	-
TGCAGCGTTGAAGATCCCCAGAGGTCTCGTGAGACCCAGTACTTC	CSVEDPQRSRETQYF	-	TRBV29-1	TRBJ2-5	-
TGTGCCAGCAGCACTCGGACTAGCGGGAGTGACACCGGGGAGCTGTTTTTT	CASSTRTSGSDTGELFF	TRBD2	TRBV9	TRBJ2-2	-
TGTGCCTGGAGTGCTAGGGATACGCAGTATTTT	CAWSARDTQYF	-	TRBV30	TRBJ2-3	-
TGTGCCAGCAGCGCCGGTAGGCTTGGGGATCAGCCCCAGCATTTT	CASSAGRLGDQPQHF	-	TRBV5-5	TRBJ1-5	-
TGTGCCAGCAGCAGTCCGGGCCGAACGCCCGGGGAGCTGTTTTTT	CASSSPGRTPGELFF	-	TRBV2	TRBJ2-2	-
TGTGCCAGCTCACCGCAGGGACCACTTTTGAGTGACTTTAGCGGCTACACCTTC	CASSPQGPLLSDFSGYTF	-	TRBV18	TRBJ1-2	-
TGCGCCAGCAGCCCTTACTCCCCAAATGGGGCGACCCTCCGAAGGGAGCAGTTCTTC	CASSPYSPNGATLRREQFF	-	TRBV5-1	TRBJ2-1	-
TGTGCCAGCAGCTCGGGACCCCGCCCAGAGCAGTACTTC	CASSSGPRPEQYF	-	TRBV7-9	TRBJ2-7	-
TGTGCCAGCAGCCTGGGGGACAGTGTCACCGAAGCTTTCTTT	CASSLGDSVTEAFF	TRBD1	TRBV5-4	TRBJ1-1	-
TGTGCCAGCAGTACGGTGGGGGGCTGGGAAAAACTGTTTTTT	CASSTVGGWEKLFF	-	TRBV6-5	TRBJ1-4	few
TGTGCCAGCAGATTTCATAGAGGGACCAACACTGAAGCTTTCTTT	CASRFHRGTNTEAFF	-	TRBV7-8	TRBJ1-1	-
TGCGCCAGCAGCCTCGGACAGAAGAACACCGGGGAGCTGTTTTTT	CASSLGQKNTGELFF	-	TRBV5-1	TRBJ2-2	-
TGTGCCAGCAGCATGGACAGGAGCTCCTACAATGAGCAGTTCTTC	CASSMDRSSYNEQFF	TRBD1	TRBV7-2	TRBJ2-1	-
TGTGCCAGCAGCTTGGGACAGGGGGGCACAGATACGCAGTATTTT	CASSLGQGGTDTQYF	TRBD1	TRBV7-8	TRBJ2-3	-
TGTGCCAGCAGCCGAGGACAGGGGGCATGGGAGACCCAGTACTTC	CASSRGQGAWETQYF	TRBD1	TRBV5-4	TRBJ2-5	-
TGTGCCAGCAGCGTAGAGTCAGGCGAGCAGTTCTTC	CASSVESGEQFF	-	TRBV9	TRBJ2-1	-
TGCGCCAGCAGCCAAGACCGGGATAGCTACAATGAGCAGTTCTTC	CASSQDRDSYNEQFF	-	TRBV4-3	TRBJ2-1	-